The 15 T cell receptor beta chains in this list originate from one sample, sequenced in a study of T cell repertoires and Cas9 in healthy adults (dated by TCRdb to between 2017 and 2018). Library preparation used the immunoSEQ multiplex PCR assay. TCRdb mirrors the immuneACCESS table, restricted to in-frame sequences. Some clones are absent from its copies; in checked studies, under half trace to an unresolved V gene, and the reason for the others is unknown. Recorded for this sample are tens of thousands of clones; less than 95% of them occurred a single time. The ten largest clones capture more than 0.7% of the sample. The sequenced material came from CD4+ effector T cells (CD127+, CD25-, CD137-, CD154-) from PBMCs; culture status not recorded. The receptors here all came from a human donor in good health.

The CDR3: CASSQDLTVYEQYF. CDR3 nucleotides: TGTGCCAGCAGCCAAGATCTTACGGTCTACGAGCAGTACTTC. The chain couples TRBV14 to TRBJ2-7; D is uncertain. The CDR3 sequence is 14 residues long. Germline CDR1 and CDR2: SGHDN and FVKESK. The V and J ends lost 0 bases and 3 bases respectively, with 9 bases between them. Variable domain in full (rest from reference TRBV14 and TRBJ2-7): EAGVTQFPSHSVIEKGQTVTLRCDPISGHDNLYWYRRVMGKEIKFLLHFVKESKQDESGMPNNRFLAERTGGTYSTLKVQPAELEDSGVYFCASSQDLTVYEQYFGPGTRLTVT.

A word on this clone: The same CDR3 is also encoded by other DNA sequences in this sample. The rearrangement links TRBV6-6 to TRBJ1-2; 8 nucleotides match TRBD1. CDR3 size: 13 residues. Germline V CDR1 and CDR2: MNHNY, SVGAGI (reference sequence). The trim removed 2 bases at V and 8 bases at J, leaving 4 bases unmatched. The CDR3 sequence: CASSYRTGSGYTF. The CDR3 DNA is TGTGCCAGCAGTTACAGGACAGGGAGCGGCTACACCTTC.

The rearrangement links TRBV29-1 to TRBJ1-3; D is ambiguous. In germline, CDR1 is SQVTM, CDR2 ANQGSEA. This CDR3 has 12 residues. V gave up 4 bases and J gave up 4 bases, with 8 bases separating them. The CDR3 spells CSVGDPGNTIYF. The CDR3 DNA follows: TGCAGCGTTGGTGACCCGGGAAACACCATATATTTT.

V gene TRBV30 combines with J gene TRBJ1-5; a possible D gene is TRBD1 (5 bases). Per germline, CDR1 GTSNPN and CDR2 SVGIG (reference sequence). The V gene lost 1 base and the J gene lost 6 bases, with 10 bases spanning the gap. The CDR3 runs 13 residues. As DNA, the CDR3 is TGTGCCTGGAGTGCGTCGGGGGGTCAGCCCCAGCATTTT. Its translation: CAWSASGGQPQHF.

The chain carries TRBV4-3 and TRBJ1-2; D not certain. CDR3 length equals 14 residues. The V gene lost 0 bases and the J gene lost 4 bases, with 9 bases spanning the gap. Germline V gives CDR1 LGHNA, CDR2 YSLEER. The DNA of the CDR3 is TGCGCCAGCAGCCAAGATACAAAACCCTATGGCTACACCTTC. This sequence encodes CASSQDTKPYGYTF.

The V and J genes are TRBV28 and TRBJ2-7; D is ambiguous. With 3 bases removed from V and 7 bases from J, the gap between germline ends came to 10 bases. The V gene's germline CDR1 is MDHEN and CDR2 SYDVKM. The CDR3 spans 12 residues. The CDR3 reads CASSFPGGEQYV. CDR3 DNA: TGTGCCAGCAGTTTTCCCGGTGGGGAGCAGTACGTC.

The DNA of the CDR3 is TGTGCCAGCAGACCTAGCGGGAGAGGGGGGGATACGCAGTATTTT. Amino acids: CASRPSGRGGDTQYF. The J gene is TRBJ2-3, the V gene TRBV28; TRBD2 agrees at 10 bases. CDR1 is MDHEN and CDR2 is SYDVKM in the germline V gene. J was trimmed by 6 bases and V by 6 bases; bases with no gene match: 9. The CDR3 covers 15 residues.

The V gene is TRBV29-1, the J gene TRBJ1-1, with 7 bases matching TRBD1. The CDR3 spans 12 residues. The junction had 12 bases not matched to a gene; V was cut back by 6 bases and J by 11 bases. The germline gives CDR1 SQVTM, CDR2 ANQGSEA. CDR3 sequence reads: CSVTGEGLGAFF. In nucleotides, the CDR3 is TGCAGCGTAACAGGGGAAGGTTTAGGCGCTTTCTTT. Drawing the rest from reference TRBV29-1 and TRBJ1-1, the complete variable domain is SAVISQKPSRDICQRGTSLTIQCQVDSQVTMMFWYRQQPGQSLTLIATANQGSEATYESGFVIDKFPISRPNLTFSTLTVSNMSPEDSSIYLCSVTGEGLGAFFGQGTRLTVV.

The chain combines TRBV18 with TRBJ2-3; 12 nucleotides agree with TRBD2. V dropped 2 bases and J dropped 6; count of bases not matched to a gene: 9. Germline CDR1 and CDR2: KGHSH and LQKENI. CDR3 length: 17 amino acids. Here the CDR3 reads CASSPKLAGGNLDTQYF. DNA for the CDR3: TGTGCCAGCTCACCAAAGCTAGCGGGAGGGAATTTGGATACGCAGTATTTT.

The CDR3 sequence: CASSFSGQGSDTQYF. In DNA form, the CDR3 reads TGTGCCAGCAGCTTTTCGGGACAGGGGTCAGATACGCAGTATTTT. The chain carries TRBV7-3 and TRBJ2-3, with TRBD1 matching over 10 bases. V lost 3 bases and J lost 4; bases outside the gene matches: 4. The germline CDR1 and CDR2 sequences are SGHTA and FQGTGA. The length of the CDR3 is 15 residues.

The V gene is TRBV6-1, the J gene TRBJ1-5; D remains unclear. The germline CDR1 and CDR2 sequences are MNHNS and SASEGT. This CDR3 is built from 15 residues. Trimming stripped 5 bases from V and 0 bases from J, with 11 bases between. The CDR3 here is CASSIVKGSNQPQHF. The CDR3 bases are TGTGCCAGCAGTATTGTAAAGGGTAGCAATCAGCCCCAGCATTTT.

The chain carries TRBV6-5 and TRBJ1-2; 9 nucleotides agree with TRBD1. V lost 7 bases, J lost 8 bases, and 5 bases stayed unmatched. CDR3 length equals 12 residues. In germline, CDR1 is MNHEY, CDR2 SVGAGI. The CDR3 protein is CASTRTGEGYTF. The DNA of the CDR3 is TGTGCCAGCACCAGGACAGGGGAGGGCTACACCTTC.

This clone was detected a few times. The V and J genes are TRBV5-4 and TRBJ1-1, with D possibly TRBD1 on 5 matching bases. The CDR3 has 16 amino acids. V was shortened by 5 bases and J by 0 bases, with 17 bases between the two germline ends. Germline CDR1 and CDR2: SGHNT and YYREEE (reference sequence). The CDR3 spells CASRRDGGGMNTEAFF. As DNA, the CDR3 is TGTGCCAGCAGACGGGACGGGGGAGGTATGAACACTGAAGCTTTCTTT.

The sample holds one count of this clone. The genes are TRBV7-3 and TRBJ2-1, with 15 bases identical to TRBD2. CDR1 is SGHTA, CDR2 FQGTGA, per germline. This CDR3 is 17 amino acids long. Trimming removed 5 bases from V and 3 bases from J; junction bases left unmatched: 5. The CDR3 loop is CASSRTSGGAGYNEQFF. CDR3 sequence (DNA): TGTGCCAGCAGCCGGACTAGCGGGGGGGCCGGCTACAATGAGCAGTTCTTC.

J is TRBJ2-1 and V is TRBV28; D ambiguous. V lost 7 bases and J 1 base, leaving 14 bases between the germline ends. The germline gives CDR1 MDHEN, CDR2 SYDVKM. This CDR3 spans 15 amino acids. The CDR3 DNA reads as TGTGCCAGCAACGCAGGTGTACTGTCCTACAATGAGCAGTTCTTC. This gives the protein CASNAGVLSYNEQFF. Filled out from reference TRBV28 and TRBJ2-1, the complete variable domain reads DVKVTQSSRYLVKRTGEKVFLECVQDMDHENMFWYRQDPGLGLRLIYFSYDVKMKEKGDIPEGYSVSREKKERFSLILESASTNQTSMYLCASNAGVLSYNEQFFGPGTRLTVL.